Shown below are 32 T cell receptor beta chains from a single sample sequenced in a study of long-term antiretroviral therapy in people with HIV. Run at survey level, the immunoSEQ assay was version v3.0. Generated by immunoSEQ multiplex PCR, the TCRdb table keeps only in-frame clones and is missing some. Of some 25,000 clones listed, 83% are singletons. The sample was unsorted PBMCs, taken 3 years after starting antiretroviral therapy. These receptors were taken from a man aged 18 to 29 with HIV.

The chain joins TRBV2 to TRBJ1-1; no clear D gene. The CDR3 has 14 amino acids. V dropped 9 bases and J dropped 1 base, with 15 bases sitting between them. Germline loops: CDR1 SNHLY, CDR2 FYNNEI. The CDR3 region has the DNA TGTGCCAGAACCGCCCGGGATAAGAACACTGAAGCTTTCTTT. It specifies CARTARDKNTEAFF.

V usage is TRBV21-1 and J usage is TRBJ1-5. TRBV21-1 is flagged as a pseudogene. The CDR3 runs 15 residues. The CDR3 here is CASLMGEDYRQPQHF. The CDR3 nucleotides read TGTGCCAGCCTAATGGGAGAGGATTATCGTCAGCCCCAGCATTTT.

V is TRBV6-1 and J is TRBJ2-2; 11 bases are a match to TRBD2. The CDR3 is made up of 16 amino acids. J gave up 2 bases and V 4 bases, and 3 bases lay outside the gene matches. Germline values: CDR1 MNHNS, CDR2 SASEGT. CDR3 sequence reads: CASSGLAGFNTGELFF. DNA for the CDR3: TGTGCCAGCAGTGGACTAGCGGGATTTAACACCGGGGAGCTGTTTTTT.

The chain combines TRBV21-1 with TRBJ2-2; the D call TRBD2 from the table was never checked on the DNA. TRBV21-1 is given as a pseudogene. The CDR3 consists of 14 residues. DNA for the CDR3: TGTGCCAGCAGCCCAATTCGGGAAACCGGGGAGCTGTTTTTT. The encoded protein is CASSPIRETGELFF.

The V call is TRBV1, the J call TRBJ2-1; TRBD2 is taken as the D call from the table, unchecked against the DNA. TRBV1 is given as a pseudogene. The CDR3 runs to 16 residues. CDR3: CTSSPQGLAGGNEQFF. CDR3 coding DNA: TGCACCAGCAGCCCCCAGGGACTAGCGGGGGGCAATGAGCAGTTCTTC.

This chain joins TRBV11-3 and TRBJ2-7, with 10 bases aligning to TRBD1. The germline gives CDR1 SGHNT, CDR2 YENEEA. The CDR3 consists of 17 residues. Losses at the gene ends were 4 bases for V and 3 bases for J; bases not matched to a gene: 12. The CDR3 loop is CASSSNTGTGAYYEQYF. The CDR3 coding sequence is TGTGCCAGCAGCTCAAATACCGGGACAGGGGCCTACTACGAGCAGTACTTC.

The chain recombines TRBV7-9 with TRBJ1-2; D unclear. V dropped 3 bases and J dropped 5 bases, with 7 bases sitting between them. Germline V CDR1 and CDR2: SEHNR, FQNEAQ (reference sequence). The CDR3 is 12 amino acids. CDR3: CASSLSDYGYTF. In DNA, the CDR3 is TGTGCCAGCAGCTTGTCGGATTATGGCTACACCTTC.

This rearrangement joins TRBV18 to TRBJ1-5, with D hard to call. This CDR3 is 14 amino acids long. Between the trimmed V and J ends, which lost 1 base and 5 bases, there was a span of 9 bases. Germline V gives CDR1 KGHSH, CDR2 LQKENI. The CDR3 sequence is CASSPRSGDQPQHF. CDR3 nucleotide sequence: TGTGCCAGCTCACCACGGTCAGGAGATCAGCCCCAGCATTTT.

The chain has TRBV10-3 and TRBJ1-1, with 7 bases matching TRBD1. Trimming cost V 6 bases and J 3 bases; bases outside gene matches: 4. This CDR3 has 13 residues. CDR1 is ENHRY, CDR2 SYGVKD, per germline. This CDR3 is CAIREGADTEAFF. The CDR3 bases are TGTGCCATCAGGGAGGGGGCTGACACTGAAGCTTTCTTT.

This rearrangement joins TRBV7-2 to TRBJ1-2; D gene uncertain. The germline V gene has CDR1 SGHTA and CDR2 FQGNSA. The CDR3 is 14 amino acids. Trimming took 5 bases from V and 2 from J, leaving 12 bases between them. As DNA, the CDR3 is TGTGCCAGCAGCACCCGAAATAAAAACTATGGCTACACCTTC. Protein sequence: CASSTRNKNYGYTF.

J is TRBJ2-1 and V is TRBV7-3, with 12 positions matching TRBD2. Trimming took 4 bases from V and 10 from J; bases not matched to a gene: 11. The germline gives CDR1 SGHTA, CDR2 FQGTGA. CDR3 length: 16 amino acids. CDR3 amino acids: CASSSTASGGAEEQFF. CDR3 DNA sequence: TGTGCCAGCAGCTCGACCGCTAGCGGGGGGGCCGAGGAGCAGTTCTTC.

The chain joins TRBV7-3 to TRBJ1-1, with unresolved D. Germline-derived CDR1 and CDR2 are SGHTA and FQGTGA. CDR3 length: 13 residues. The V end was cut by 8 bases, the J end by 2 bases, with 12 bases between. Written as DNA, the CDR3 is TGTGCCAGCGCAGCCCAGATCAACACTGAAGCTTTCTTT. Translated: CASAAQINTEAFF.

The rearrangement joins TRBV29-1 to TRBJ2-5, with TRBD2 matching 9 bases. This CDR3 has 14 amino acids. Germline-derived CDR1 and CDR2 are SQVTM and ANQGSEA. Losses at the gene ends were 6 bases for V and 3 bases for J; bases not matched to a gene: 8. CDR3 amino acids: CSVGLASPKETQYF. The CDR3 nucleotides read TGCAGCGTGGGACTAGCCTCACCCAAAGAGACCCAGTACTTC.

J is TRBJ2-7 and V is TRBV7-9; TRBD1 matches at 9 bases. V lost 2 bases to trimming and J lost 4 bases; unmatched junction nucleotides: 12. The CDR3 loop spans 17 amino acids. Germline V lookup: CDR1 SEHNR, CDR2 FQNEAQ (reference sequence). CDR3 loop: CASSLRGTGSLRYEQYF. In nucleotides, the CDR3 is TGTGCCAGCAGCTTACGAGGGACAGGGAGTTTAAGGTACGAGCAGTACTTC.

The chain uses TRBV9 and TRBJ2-7; D gene unclear. The CDR3 totals 13 residues. Trimming removed 0 bases at V and 3 bases at J, with 7 bases between. CDR1 is SGDLS, CDR2 YYNGEE, per germline. CDR3 amino acids: CASSVAVDYEQYF. The CDR3 DNA is TGTGCCAGCAGCGTAGCGGTGGACTACGAGCAGTACTTC.

The chain recombines TRBV2 with TRBJ2-1; D is unresolved. Per the germline V gene, CDR1 is SNHLY and CDR2 is FYNNEI. V lost 8 bases and J lost 4, with 9 bases in between. The CDR3 is 12 residues long. The CDR3 DNA reads as TGTGCCAGCCAAGAGAGATACAATGAGCAGTTCTTC. Translation: CASQERYNEQFF. The entire variable domain, with the rest obtained from reference TRBV2 and TRBJ2-1, is as follows: EPEVTQTPSHQVTQMGQEVILRCVPISNHLYFYWYRQILGQKVEFLVSFYNNEISEKSEIFDDQFSVERPDGSNFTLKIRSTKLEDSAMYFCASQERYNEQFFGPGTRLTVL.

V and J are TRBV6-1 and TRBJ1-5; D call uncertain. Germline CDR1 and CDR2: MNHNS and SASEGT. V gave up 4 bases and J gave up 1 base, with 5 bases separating them. The CDR3 loop spans 13 amino acids. Written as DNA, the CDR3 is TGTGCCAGCAGTGGAGTAAGCAATCAGCCCCAGCATTTT. Its translation is CASSGVSNQPQHF.

This sequence joins TRBV11-2 and TRBJ2-5; 10 bases match TRBD2. V was pared by 5 bases and J by 4 bases, with 10 bases of the junction left unmatched. In germline, CDR1 is SGHAT, CDR2 FQNNGV. This CDR3 is 16 amino acids long. CDR3 in DNA: TGTGCCAGCAGCAAATTTAGCGGGGGGCAGGGAGAGACCCAGTACTTC. Residues: CASSKFSGGQGETQYF.

This rearrangement joins TRBV5-1 to TRBJ2-1, with 9 bases identical to TRBD1. CDR3 length equals 14 residues. CDR1 SGHRS and CDR2 YFSETQ come from the germline V gene. With 5 bases clipped from V and 5 bases from J, the junction kept 5 bases outside the gene matches. CDR3 DNA: TGCGCCAGCAGTCCCGGGACAGGGAACAATGAGCAGTTCTTC. It codes for CASSPGTGNNEQFF.

The rearrangement uses TRBV19 and TRBJ2-1, with 8 positions matching TRBD1. V shed 6 bases and J 3 bases; nucleotides not matched to a gene: 1. CDR1 is LNHDA, CDR2 SQIVND, per germline (reference sequence). The CDR3 has 13 residues. CDR3: CASSGTGYNEQFF. For the CDR3, the DNA is TGTGCCAGTAGCGGGACAGGCTACAATGAGCAGTTCTTC.

The rearrangement joins TRBV30 to TRBJ1-2; D is uncertain. The length of the CDR3 is 15 residues. Trimming removed 2 bases from V and 1 base from J, with 14 bases in between. Germline V gives CDR1 GTSNPN, CDR2 SVGIG (reference sequence). This CDR3 is CAWSTGEGFNYGYTF. CDR3 DNA: TGTGCCTGGAGTACCGGTGAAGGGTTTAACTATGGCTACACCTTC. Filled out from reference TRBV30 and TRBJ1-2, the complete variable domain reads SQTIHQWPATLVQPVGSPLSLECTVEGTSNPNLYWYRQAAGRGLQLLFYSVGIGQISSEVPQNLSASRPQDRQFILSSKKLLLSDSGFYLCAWSTGEGFNYGYTFGSGTRLTVV.

The rearrangement uses TRBV7-2 and TRBJ2-7; weak D call: TRBD1 (5 bases). The CDR3 is made up of 13 amino acids. V was clipped by 5 bases and J by 6 bases, with 14 bases between them. Germline CDR1 is SGHTA and CDR2 is FQGNSA. For the CDR3, the DNA is TGTGCCAGCAGCCCCCAACTTCAGGGCGAGCAGTACTTC. It yields the protein CASSPQLQGEQYF.

This chain joins TRBV4-1 and TRBJ1-1; the D is unclear. V was clipped by 2 bases and J by 5 bases, with 12 bases between them. Germline CDR1 is MGHRA and CDR2 is YSYEKL. The length of the CDR3 is 14 residues. CDR3 sequence reads: CASSQRREGTEAFF. CDR3 nucleotide sequence: TGCGCCAGCAGCCAAAGAAGGGAAGGGACTGAAGCTTTCTTT.

This rearrangement joins TRBV5-4 to TRBJ1-2; D remains ambiguous. This CDR3 is 14 amino acids long. CDR1 SGHNT and CDR2 YYREEE come from the germline V gene (reference sequence). The V and J ends lost 4 bases and 2 bases respectively, with 12 bases between them. CDR3 region: CASSLTDGNYGYTF. Written as DNA, the CDR3 is TGTGCCAGCAGCCTTACGGACGGAAACTATGGCTACACCTTC.

The chain joins TRBV7-3 to TRBJ1-6, with TRBD1 identical over 8 bases. CDR1 and CDR2 (germline): SGHTA, FQGTGA. V lost 5 bases, J lost 7 bases, and 1 base stayed unmatched. The CDR3 is 13 residues long. In DNA form, the CDR3 reads TGTGCCAGCAGCCGACAGGGGAATTCACCCCTCCACTTT. Protein: CASSRQGNSPLHF. Full variable domain (rest looked up from reference TRBV7-3 and TRBJ1-6): GAGVSQTPSNKVTEKGKYVELRCDPISGHTALYWYRQSLGQGPEFLIYFQGTGAADDSGLPNDRFFAVRPEGSVSTLKIQRTERGDSAVYLCASSRQGNSPLHFGNGTRLTVT.

The rearrangement uses TRBV28 and TRBJ2-7; unclear D gene. CDR3 length equals 11 residues. CDR1 and CDR2 from the germline V gene are MDHEN and SYDVKM. With 4 bases removed from V and 5 bases from J, the gap between germline ends came to 6 bases. For the CDR3, the DNA is TGTGCCAGCAGTTCCCCGGACGAGCAGTACGTC. Amino acids: CASSSPDEQYV.

This clone was seen only once. CDR3 nucleotides: TGTGCCAGCAGACAGAGACAGGGATTACAAGAGACCCAGTACTTC. It encodes CASRQRQGLQETQYF. The rearrangement uses TRBV11-2 and TRBJ2-5; 7 nucleotides agree with TRBD1. Germline V gene lookup returns CDR1 SGHAT and CDR2 FQNNGV. This CDR3 spans 15 amino acids. The ends lost 6 bases at V and 2 bases at J; junction bases unmatched: 9.

The CDR3 nucleotides read TGTGCCACCAGCAGAGACAAGGGGCGAGAGACCCAGTACTTC. This sequence encodes CATSRDKGRETQYF. The rearrangement joins TRBV15 to TRBJ2-5; TRBD1 might be the D (5 bases). The CDR3 runs 14 residues. Germline CDR1 LNHNV, CDR2 YYDKDF (reference sequence). V was shortened by 0 bases and J by 4 bases, with 9 bases between the two germline ends. The whole variable domain, remainder taken from reference TRBV15 and TRBJ2-5, is DAMVIQNPRYQVTQFGKPVTLSCSQTLNHNVMYWYQQKSSQAPKLLFHYYDKDFNNEADTPDNFQSRRPNTSFCFLDIRSPGLGDTAMYLCATSRDKGRETQYFGPGTRLLVL.

This sequence joins TRBV25-1 and TRBJ1-1, with D unresolved. Between the trimmed V and J ends, which lost 4 bases and 1 base, there was a span of 10 bases. The CDR3 runs 14 residues. Germline loops: CDR1 MGHDK, CDR2 SYGVNS. Written as DNA, the CDR3 is TGTGCCAGCAGTGCGATGGGCCGGAACACTGAAGCTTTCTTT. It yields the protein CASSAMGRNTEAFF. Supplemented by reference TRBV25-1 and TRBJ1-1, the full variable domain reads EADIYQTPRYLVIGTGKKITLECSQTMGHDKMYWYQQDPGMELHLIHYSYGVNSTEKGDLSSESTVSRIRTEHFPLTLESARPSHTSQYLCASSAMGRNTEAFFGQGTRLTVV.

This clone was recorded a few times. V and J are TRBV29-1 and TRBJ2-7, with 9 bases identical to TRBD2. CDR1 and CDR2 (germline): SQVTM, ANQGSEA. The J segment lost 2 bases and the V segment lost 6 bases, leaving 8 bases of the junction unmatched. The CDR3 spans 14 residues. The CDR3 protein is CSVPTAGGPYEQYF. CDR3 sequence (DNA): TGCAGCGTCCCCACAGCGGGGGGCCCCTACGAGCAGTACTTC.

The chain uses TRBV7-8 and TRBJ1-4; no clear D gene. The CDR3 has 15 residues. Trimming left V 1 base short and J 5 bases short, with 11 bases between. CDR1 and CDR2 (germline): SGHVS, FQNEAQ. The CDR3 protein is CASSLEVGPNEKLFF. In DNA form, the CDR3 reads TGTGCCAGCAGCTTAGAGGTTGGCCCGAATGAAAAACTGTTTTTT.

In this sample, this clone turned up once. This chain uses TRBV5-1 with TRBJ2-5; tentatively, D is TRBD2 (7 bases). The CDR3 totals 15 residues. V was cut by 0 bases and J by 2 bases, with 11 bases left in between. Germline CDR1 reads SGHRS; CDR2 reads YFSETQ. CDR3 amino acids: CASSLEGGSQETQYF. The CDR3 nucleotides read TGCGCCAGCAGCTTGGAGGGGGGGTCTCAAGAGACCCAGTACTTC.